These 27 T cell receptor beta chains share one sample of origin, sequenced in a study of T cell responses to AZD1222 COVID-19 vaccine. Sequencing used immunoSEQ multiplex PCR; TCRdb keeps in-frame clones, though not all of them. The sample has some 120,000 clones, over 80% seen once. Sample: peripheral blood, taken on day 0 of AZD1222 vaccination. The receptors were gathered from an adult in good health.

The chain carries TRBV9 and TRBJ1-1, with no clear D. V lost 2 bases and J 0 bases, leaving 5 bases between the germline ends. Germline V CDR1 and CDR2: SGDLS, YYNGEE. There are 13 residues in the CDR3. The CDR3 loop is CASSVRLNTEAFF. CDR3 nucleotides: TGTGCCAGCAGCGTCAGACTGAACACTGAAGCTTTCTTT.

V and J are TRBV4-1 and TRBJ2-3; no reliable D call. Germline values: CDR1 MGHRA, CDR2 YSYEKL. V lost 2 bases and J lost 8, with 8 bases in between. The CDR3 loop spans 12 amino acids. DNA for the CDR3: TGCGCCAGCAGCCAAAGTTTTGCTACGCAGTATTTT. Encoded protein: CASSQSFATQYF.

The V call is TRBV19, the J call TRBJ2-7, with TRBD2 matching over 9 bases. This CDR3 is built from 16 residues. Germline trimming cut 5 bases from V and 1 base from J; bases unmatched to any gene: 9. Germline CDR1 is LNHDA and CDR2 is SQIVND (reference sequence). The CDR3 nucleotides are TGTGCCAGTAGTTCCCCCGGCCTAGCGGGGTCCTACGAGCAGTACTTC. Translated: CASSSPGLAGSYEQYF.

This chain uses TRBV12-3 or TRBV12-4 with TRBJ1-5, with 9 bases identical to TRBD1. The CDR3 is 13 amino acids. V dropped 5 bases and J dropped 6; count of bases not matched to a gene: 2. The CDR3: CASSRTGVQPQHF. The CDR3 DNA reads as TGTGCCAGCAGTCGGACAGGGGTTCAGCCCCAGCATTTT.

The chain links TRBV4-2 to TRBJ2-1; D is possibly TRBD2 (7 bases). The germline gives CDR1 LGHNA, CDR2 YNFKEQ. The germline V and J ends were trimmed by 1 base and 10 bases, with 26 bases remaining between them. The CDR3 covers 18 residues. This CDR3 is CASSQARGVARGQGEQFF. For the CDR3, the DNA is TGTGCCAGCAGCCAAGCAAGAGGAGTGGCGCGGGGGCAAGGGGAGCAGTTCTTC.

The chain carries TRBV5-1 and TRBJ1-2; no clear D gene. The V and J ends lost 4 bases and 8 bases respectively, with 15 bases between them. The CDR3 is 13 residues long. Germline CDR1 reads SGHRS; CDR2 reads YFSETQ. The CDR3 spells CASSTNSVLGYTF. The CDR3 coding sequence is TGCGCCAGCAGCACCAACAGCGTACTGGGCTACACCTTC.

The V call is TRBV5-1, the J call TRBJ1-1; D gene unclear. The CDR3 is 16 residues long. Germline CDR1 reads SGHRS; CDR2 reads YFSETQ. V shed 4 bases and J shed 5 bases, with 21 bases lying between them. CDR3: CASSLGRLNWGTEAFF. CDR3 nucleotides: TGCGCCAGCAGCCTCGGCCGACTCAACTGGGGAACTGAAGCTTTCTTT.

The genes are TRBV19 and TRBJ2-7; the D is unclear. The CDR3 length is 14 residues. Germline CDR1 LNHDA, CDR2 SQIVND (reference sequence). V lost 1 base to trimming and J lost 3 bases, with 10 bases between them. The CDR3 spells CASSIGDTLYEQYF. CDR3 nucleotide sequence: TGTGCCAGTAGTATAGGAGACACCCTCTACGAGCAGTACTTC.

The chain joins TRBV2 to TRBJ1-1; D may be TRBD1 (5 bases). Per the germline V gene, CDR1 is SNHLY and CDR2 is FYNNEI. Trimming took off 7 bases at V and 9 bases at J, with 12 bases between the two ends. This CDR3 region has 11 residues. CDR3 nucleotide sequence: TGTGCCAGCACATCCGGACAAAAAGCTTTCTTT. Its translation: CASTSGQKAFF.

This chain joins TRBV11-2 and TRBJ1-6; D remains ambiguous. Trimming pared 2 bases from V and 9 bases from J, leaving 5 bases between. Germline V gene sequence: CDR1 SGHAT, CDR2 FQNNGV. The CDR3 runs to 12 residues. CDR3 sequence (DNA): TGTGCCAGCAGCTTACGGAGTTCACCCCTCCACTTT. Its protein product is CASSLRSSPLHF.

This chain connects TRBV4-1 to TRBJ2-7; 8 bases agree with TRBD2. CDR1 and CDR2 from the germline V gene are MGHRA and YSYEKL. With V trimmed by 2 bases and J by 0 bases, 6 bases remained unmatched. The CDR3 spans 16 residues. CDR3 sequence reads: CASSQNRLATSYEQYF. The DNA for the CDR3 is TGCGCCAGCAGCCAAAATCGACTAGCGACCTCCTACGAGCAGTACTTC.

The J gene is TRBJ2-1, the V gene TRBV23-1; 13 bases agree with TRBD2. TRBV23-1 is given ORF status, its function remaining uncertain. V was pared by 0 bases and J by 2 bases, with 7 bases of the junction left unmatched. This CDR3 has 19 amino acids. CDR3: CASSQSKLAGGPTYNEQFF. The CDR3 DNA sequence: TGCGCCAGCAGTCAATCGAAACTAGCGGGAGGGCCCACCTACAATGAGCAGTTCTTC.

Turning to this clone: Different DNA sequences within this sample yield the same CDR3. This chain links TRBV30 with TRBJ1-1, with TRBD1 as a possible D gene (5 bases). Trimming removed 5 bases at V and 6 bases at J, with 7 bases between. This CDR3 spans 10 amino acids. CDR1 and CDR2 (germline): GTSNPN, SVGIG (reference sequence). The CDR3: CAWSGAEAFF. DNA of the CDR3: TGTGCCTGGTCGGGGGCTGAAGCTTTCTTT.

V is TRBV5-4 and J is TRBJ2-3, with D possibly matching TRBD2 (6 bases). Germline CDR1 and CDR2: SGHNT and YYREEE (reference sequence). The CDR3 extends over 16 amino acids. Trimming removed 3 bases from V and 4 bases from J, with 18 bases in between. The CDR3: CASSSAGPPGPDTQYF. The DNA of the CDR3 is TGTGCCAGCAGCTCGGCGGGACCCCCGGGGCCAGATACGCAGTATTTT.

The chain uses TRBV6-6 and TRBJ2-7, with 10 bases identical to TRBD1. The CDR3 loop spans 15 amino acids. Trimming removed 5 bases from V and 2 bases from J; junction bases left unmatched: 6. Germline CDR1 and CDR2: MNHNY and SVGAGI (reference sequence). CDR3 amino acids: CASSPRQGAAYEQYF. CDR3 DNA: TGTGCCAGCAGTCCAAGACAGGGGGCGGCCTACGAGCAGTACTTC.

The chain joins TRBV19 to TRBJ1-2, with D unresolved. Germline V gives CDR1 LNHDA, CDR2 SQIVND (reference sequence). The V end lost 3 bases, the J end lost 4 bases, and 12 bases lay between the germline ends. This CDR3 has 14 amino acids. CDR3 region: CASSMVGGVYGYTF. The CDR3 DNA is TGTGCCAGTAGTATGGTCGGCGGGGTCTATGGCTACACCTTC.

The CDR3 here is CASRVLRTGVPFF. The CDR3 region has the DNA TGTGCCAGCAGGGTCCTTCGGACAGGGGTCCCTTTCTTT. The chain links TRBV13 to TRBJ1-1, with TRBD1 matching 9 bases. V shed 6 bases, J shed 12 bases, and the junction held 11 bases outside the gene matches. The CDR3 loop spans 13 amino acids. Germline-derived CDR1 and CDR2 are PRHDT and FYEKMQ (reference sequence).

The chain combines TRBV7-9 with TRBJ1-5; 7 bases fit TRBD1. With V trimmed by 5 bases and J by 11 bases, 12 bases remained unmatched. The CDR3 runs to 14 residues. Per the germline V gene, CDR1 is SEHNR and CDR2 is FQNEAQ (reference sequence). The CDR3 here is CASSAGTAEKAQHF. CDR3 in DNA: TGTGCCAGCAGCGCGGGGACAGCGGAAAAGGCCCAGCATTTT.

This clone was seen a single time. DNA of the CDR3: TGTGCCAGCTCGAGCGACACACGATACGAGCAGTACTTC. Residues: CASSSDTRYEQYF. The rearrangement joins TRBV7-9 to TRBJ2-7; D not certain. The CDR3 has 13 amino acids. Germline assignment: CDR1 SEHNR and CDR2 FQNEAQ (reference sequence). Trimming stripped 8 bases from V and 4 bases from J, with 15 bases between.

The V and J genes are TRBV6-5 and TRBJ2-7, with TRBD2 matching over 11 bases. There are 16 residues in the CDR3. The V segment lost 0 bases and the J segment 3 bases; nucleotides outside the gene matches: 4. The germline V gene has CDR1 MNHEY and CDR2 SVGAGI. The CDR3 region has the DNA TGTGCCAGCAGTTACTCGTCTAGCGGGGGGTACTACGAGCAGTACTTC. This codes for CASSYSSSGGYYEQYF.

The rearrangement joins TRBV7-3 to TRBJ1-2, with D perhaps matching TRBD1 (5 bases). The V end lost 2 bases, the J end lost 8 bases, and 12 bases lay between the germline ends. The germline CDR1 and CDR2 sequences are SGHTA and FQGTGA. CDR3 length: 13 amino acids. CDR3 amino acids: CASSLGGGDGYTF. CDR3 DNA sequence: TGTGCCAGCAGCTTAGGGGGTGGAGACGGCTACACCTTC.

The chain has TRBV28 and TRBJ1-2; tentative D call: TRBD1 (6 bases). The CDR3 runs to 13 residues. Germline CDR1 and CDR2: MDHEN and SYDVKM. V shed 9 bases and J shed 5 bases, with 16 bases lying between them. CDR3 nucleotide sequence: TGTGCCAGTTCCTTGACAGGCGGATATGGCTACACCTTC. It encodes CASSLTGGYGYTF.

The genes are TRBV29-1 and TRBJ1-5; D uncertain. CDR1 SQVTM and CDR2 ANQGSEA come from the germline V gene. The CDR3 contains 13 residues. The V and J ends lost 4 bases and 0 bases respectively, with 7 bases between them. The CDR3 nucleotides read TGCAGCGTTGGTTTTAGTAGCAATCAGCCCCAGCATTTT. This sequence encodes CSVGFSSNQPQHF.

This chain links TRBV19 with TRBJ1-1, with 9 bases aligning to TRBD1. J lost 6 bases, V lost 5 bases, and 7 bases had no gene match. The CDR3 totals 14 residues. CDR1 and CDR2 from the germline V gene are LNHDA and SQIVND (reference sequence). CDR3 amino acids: CASSSNRGRAEAFF. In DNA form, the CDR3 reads TGTGCCAGTAGTTCAAACAGGGGGCGAGCTGAAGCTTTCTTT. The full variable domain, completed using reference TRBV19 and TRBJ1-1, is DGGITQSPKYLFRKEGQNVTLSCEQNLNHDAMYWYRQDPGQGLRLIYYSQIVNDFQKGDIAEGYSVSREKKESFPLTVTSAQKNPTAFYLCASSSNRGRAEAFFGQGTRLTVV.

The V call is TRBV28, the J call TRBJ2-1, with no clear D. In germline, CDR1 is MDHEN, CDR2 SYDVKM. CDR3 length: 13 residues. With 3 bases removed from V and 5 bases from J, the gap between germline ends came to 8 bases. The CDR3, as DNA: TGTGCCAGCAGTTTCTTTAGGGACAATGAGCAGTTCTTC. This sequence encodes CASSFFRDNEQFF. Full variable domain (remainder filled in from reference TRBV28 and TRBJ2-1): DVKVTQSSRYLVKRTGEKVFLECVQDMDHENMFWYRQDPGLGLRLIYFSYDVKMKEKGDIPEGYSVSREKKERFSLILESASTNQTSMYLCASSFFRDNEQFFGPGTRLTVL.

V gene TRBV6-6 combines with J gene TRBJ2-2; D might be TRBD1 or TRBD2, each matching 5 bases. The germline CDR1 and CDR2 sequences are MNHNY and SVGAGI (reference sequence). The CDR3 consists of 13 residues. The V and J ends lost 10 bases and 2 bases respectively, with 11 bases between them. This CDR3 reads CANSGPNTGELFF. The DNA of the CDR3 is TGTGCCAACTCGGGACCTAACACCGGGGAGCTGTTTTTT.

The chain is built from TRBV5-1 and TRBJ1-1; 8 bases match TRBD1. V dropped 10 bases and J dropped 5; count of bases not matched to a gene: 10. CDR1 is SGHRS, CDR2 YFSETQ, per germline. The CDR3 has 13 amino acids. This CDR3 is CASKTGVETEAFF. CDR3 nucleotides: TGCGCCTCAAAGACAGGGGTTGAAACTGAAGCTTTCTTT.